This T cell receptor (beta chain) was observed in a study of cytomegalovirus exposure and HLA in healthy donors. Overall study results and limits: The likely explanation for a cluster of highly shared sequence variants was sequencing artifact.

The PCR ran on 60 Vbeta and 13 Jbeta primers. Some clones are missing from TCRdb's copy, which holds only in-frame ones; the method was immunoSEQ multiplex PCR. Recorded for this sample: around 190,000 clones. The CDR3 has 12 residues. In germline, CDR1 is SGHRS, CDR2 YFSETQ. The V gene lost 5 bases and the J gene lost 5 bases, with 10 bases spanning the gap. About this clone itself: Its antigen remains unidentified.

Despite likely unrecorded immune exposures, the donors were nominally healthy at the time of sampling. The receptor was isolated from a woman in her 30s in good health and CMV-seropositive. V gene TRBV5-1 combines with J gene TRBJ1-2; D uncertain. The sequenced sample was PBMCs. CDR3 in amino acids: CASRVESYGYTF. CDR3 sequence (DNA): TGCGCCAGCAGAGTTGAGAGTTATGGCTACACCTTC.